Sequencing of this TCR beta chain was carried out in a study of neurological immune-mediated disorders. The CDR3 sequence is 16 residues long. V gave up 1 base and J gave up 0 bases; unmatched junction bases: 5. The V gene's germline CDR1 is DFQATT and CDR2 SNEGSKA (reference sequence). This clonotype was recorded at least ten times. What it recognizes is unknown. Via MiXCR, TCRdb re-called the 5' RACE reads, giving one row per CDR3 protein. The sample consists of over 13,000 distinct CDR3 sequences, about 10% of them appearing once. General study findings and limits: Falling below healthy controls, multiple sclerosis showed the least TCR clonal expansion, while HTLV-1-associated myelopathy showed the most.

Source material: PBMCs. This chain uses TRBV20-1 with TRBJ2-1; 8 nucleotides agree with TRBD2. The clonotype comes from a middle-aged woman in good health. This CDR3 is CSARAGGVHSYNEQFF. In DNA, the CDR3 is TGCAGTGCTAGAGCGGGGGGGGTCCACTCCTACAATGAGCAGTTCTTC.